Here is one TCR beta chain with its context. This record comes from a study of blood T cell repertoires in COVID-19. On the study more broadly: Italy, Spain and the United States were the sources of the convalescent and acute COVID-19 samples. The cDNA or gDNA used as material had been derived from T cells, B-cell-depleted T cells, or PBMCs.

The CDR3 sequence is 23 residues long. V dropped 0 bases and J dropped 5; count of bases not matched to a gene: 29. Germline CDR1 reads LGHDT; CDR2 reads YNNKEL (reference sequence). Here immunoSEQ multiplex PCR was the method, and the copy in TCRdb shows in-frame clones only, minus some. The table records 110,000 or so clones, roughly 80% of them present only once. Sequencing used peripheral blood. This receptor was taken from a man aged 70 or older with acute or convalescent COVID-19. The rearrangement joins TRBV3-1 (or the pseudogene TRBV3-2) to TRBJ2-5, with 8 bases fitting TRBD2. The CDR3 bases are TGTGCCAGCAGCCAAGAGTGGGCCCGCCACTACTACCAAGAGCGGGAGCTCGAGGAGACCCAGTACTTC. This encodes CASSQEWARHYYQERELEETQYF.